These 20 T cell receptor beta chains share one sample of origin, sequenced in a study of blood T cell repertoires in COVID-19. Profiling relied on immunoSEQ multiplex PCR, and the TCRdb table lists in-frame clones only, not all of them. The sample yields 400,000 or so clones, roughly 90% seen once. Sequencing used peripheral blood. The receptor source for this set is a man aged 18 to 30 with COVID-19, enrolled during active disease.

The gene calls are TRBV19 and TRBJ2-7; D is possibly TRBD1 (5 bases). The CDR3 runs 14 residues. The germline V gene encodes CDR1 LNHDA and CDR2 SQIVND (reference sequence). The V gene lost 4 bases and the J gene lost 2 bases, with 12 bases spanning the gap. The CDR3 loop reads CASSKQENPYEQYF. CDR3 nucleotides: TGTGCCAGTAGTAAACAGGAAAACCCCTACGAGCAGTACTTC.

The J gene is TRBJ2-6, the V gene TRBV7-9, with D unresolved. This CDR3 is 15 amino acids long. Deletions cut 5 bases from V and 0 bases from J, with 8 bases between. Germline CDR1 SEHNR, CDR2 FQNEAQ (reference sequence). For the CDR3, the DNA is TGTGCCAGCAGCCCCCCGGGCTCTGGGGCCAACGTCCTGACTTTC. It is translated as CASSPPGSGANVLTF.

This chain uses TRBV5-4 with TRBJ1-4; 9 bases align to TRBD1. The J segment lost 9 bases and the V segment lost 4 bases, leaving 10 bases of the junction unmatched. Germline assignment: CDR1 SGHNT and CDR2 YYREEE (reference sequence). The CDR3 length is 15 residues. The CDR3 protein is CASSETGTGRQKLFF. The CDR3, as DNA: TGTGCCAGCAGCGAGACCGGGACAGGGAGGCAAAAACTGTTTTTT.

The chain combines TRBV7-2 with TRBJ2-1, with a possible D match to TRBD1 (6 bases). CDR3 length: 13 amino acids. Per the germline V gene, CDR1 is SGHTA and CDR2 is FQGNSA. The ends were cut back, 3 bases at V and 8 bases at J, with 11 bases in the middle. CDR3 amino acids: CASSFFRGDEQFF. The CDR3 region has the DNA TGTGCCAGCAGCTTTTTCAGGGGCGATGAGCAGTTCTTC. The full variable domain, in which reference TRBV7-2 and TRBJ2-1 provide the parts outside the CDR3, is GAGVSQSPSNKVTEKGKDVELRCDPISGHTALYWYRQSLGQGLEFLIYFQGNSAPDKSGLPSDRFSAERTGGSVSTLTIQRTQQEDSAVYLCASSFFRGDEQFFGPGTRLTVL.

V gene TRBV7-8 combines with J gene TRBJ2-7, with 11 bases aligning to TRBD2. V was pared by 2 bases and J by 1 base, with 7 bases of the junction left unmatched. CDR3 length: 17 amino acids. The germline V gene encodes CDR1 SGHVS and CDR2 FQNEAQ. CDR3 in DNA: TGTGCCAGCAGCTTAAGTCTCCTAGCGGGAGGTTCCTACGAGCAGTACTTC. Amino acids: CASSLSLLAGGSYEQYF.

The chain recombines TRBV5-4 with TRBJ2-3; D gene ambiguous. Trimming pared 2 bases from V and 4 bases from J, leaving 8 bases between. This CDR3 region has 13 residues. Germline V gene sequence: CDR1 SGHNT, CDR2 YYREEE (reference sequence). The CDR3 DNA reads TGTGCCAGCAGCTTTCCTATATCAGATACGCAGTATTTT. Translated, it gives CASSFPISDTQYF.

The rearrangement links TRBV13 to TRBJ1-6; 10 nucleotides align to TRBD1. The V and J ends lost 2 bases and 9 bases, in that order; junction bases with no gene match: 7. The length of the CDR3 is 16 residues. CDR1 and CDR2 (germline): PRHDT, FYEKMQ (reference sequence). The CDR3 region is CASSLRQGASFSPLHF. CDR3 nucleotides: TGTGCCAGCAGCTTACGACAGGGGGCTTCTTTTTCACCCCTCCACTTT. Full variable domain (rest looked up from reference TRBV13 and TRBJ1-6): AAGVIQSPRHLIKEKRETATLKCYPIPRHDTVYWYQQGPGQDPQFLISFYEKMQSDKGSIPDRFSAQQFSDYHSELNMSSLELGDSALYFCASSLRQGASFSPLHFGNGTRLTVT.

As for this clone: Other DNA variants within this sample encode the same CDR3. The CDR3 protein is CASSILAGGAGELFF. As DNA, the CDR3 is TGTGCCAGTAGTATACTAGCGGGAGGAGCCGGGGAGCTGTTTTTT. The chain recombines TRBV19 with TRBJ2-2; 11 nucleotides match TRBD2. This CDR3 region has 15 residues. Trimming removed 2 bases from V and 6 bases from J; junction bases left unmatched: 2. Per the germline V gene, CDR1 is LNHDA and CDR2 is SQIVND (reference sequence).

The CDR3 sequence is CSVPNRGVTGELFF. In nucleotides, the CDR3 is TGCAGCGTGCCGAACAGGGGGGTCACCGGGGAGCTGTTTTTT. This chain uses TRBV29-1 with TRBJ2-2, with 8 bases lining up with TRBD1. The germline V gene has CDR1 SQVTM and CDR2 ANQGSEA. The CDR3 is 14 residues long. V gave up 6 bases and J gave up 4 bases; unmatched junction bases: 7.

The chain combines TRBV5-6 with TRBJ1-2; 7 bases map to TRBD1. The CDR3 runs 14 residues. Trimming took 5 bases from V and 4 from J; bases not matched to a gene: 8. Germline V gives CDR1 SGHDT, CDR2 YYEEEE. CDR3 sequence (DNA): TGTGCCAGCAGATATATCCAGGGGGGCTATGGCTACACCTTC. Amino acids: CASRYIQGGYGYTF.

The chain employs TRBV12-3 or TRBV12-4 and TRBJ2-1; weak D call: TRBD2 (6 bases). The CDR3 loop spans 13 amino acids. Trimming cost V 6 bases and J 9 bases, with 15 bases left between them. CDR3 sequence reads: CASSKLAVVEQFF. The CDR3 nucleotides read TGTGCCAGCAGCAAACTAGCAGTCGTTGAGCAGTTCTTC.

This clone was seen only once. The chain recombines TRBV5-1 with TRBJ1-1; possible D gene TRBD1, 6 bases. V was trimmed by 4 bases and J by 2 bases, leaving 12 bases between them. This CDR3 has 14 residues. CDR1 is SGHRS and CDR2 is YFSETQ in the germline V gene. CDR3 protein: CASSVWTDNTEAFF. Written as DNA, the CDR3 is TGCGCCAGCAGCGTGTGGACAGACAACACTGAAGCTTTCTTT.

The V call is TRBV3-1 (or the pseudogene TRBV3-2), the J call TRBJ2-3, with D tentatively TRBD2 (5 bases). This CDR3 has 16 amino acids. V was cut by 1 base and J by 2 bases, with 13 bases left in between. The germline gives CDR1 LGHDT, CDR2 YNNKEL (reference sequence). DNA of the CDR3: TGTGCCAGCAGCCAAGGTATCCCAGCGGCCACAGATACGCAGTATTTT. It translates to CASSQGIPAATDTQYF.

V usage is TRBV29-1 and J usage is TRBJ2-7, with TRBD2 identical over 13 bases. The J call could be wrong; TRBJ2-1 is a better fit for the DNA end. From germline, CDR1 is SQVTM and CDR2 ANQGSEA. The CDR3 spans 16 residues. The CDR3 DNA reads as TGCAGCGTTGAGGGACTAGCGGGGACCCTTTACAATGAGCAGTTCTTC. This codes for CSVEGLAGTLYNEQFF.

V is TRBV5-1 and J is TRBJ2-5; a weak D match, TRBD1 (6 bases). Per the germline V gene, CDR1 is SGHRS and CDR2 is YFSETQ. The ends were cut back, 3 bases at V and 4 bases at J, with 16 bases in the middle. The CDR3 extends over 15 amino acids. CDR3 coding DNA: TGCGCCAGCAGCTCTCTTCAGGGGATGGGAGAGACCCAGTACTTC. Amino acids: CASSSLQGMGETQYF.

This chain connects TRBV14 to TRBJ2-7; a possible D gene is TRBD2 (5 bases). This CDR3 region has 13 residues. V was pared by 2 bases and J by 2 bases, with 7 bases between. Per germline, CDR1 SGHDN and CDR2 FVKESK. This chain's CDR3 is CASSQYGAYEQYF. The CDR3 coding sequence is TGTGCCAGCAGCCAATACGGGGCCTACGAGCAGTACTTC.

This clone was seen once. The rearrangement joins TRBV13 to TRBJ2-1; D possibly corresponds to TRBD2 (5 bases). V dropped 5 bases and J dropped 3 bases, with 8 bases sitting between them. The CDR3 covers 13 residues. CDR1 PRHDT and CDR2 FYEKMQ come from the germline V gene (reference sequence). CDR3 residues: CASSILDYNEQFF. In nucleotides, the CDR3 is TGTGCCAGCAGCATACTAGACTACAATGAGCAGTTCTTC.

This clone has only a few counts. CDR3 protein: CASSPRQGAAYEQYF. The CDR3 nucleotides read TGTGCCAGCAGTCCCCGACAGGGGGCCGCCTACGAGCAGTACTTC. The chain uses TRBV6-6 and TRBJ2-7; 10 nucleotides agree with TRBD1. V lost 5 bases to trimming and J lost 2 bases; unmatched junction nucleotides: 6. CDR3 length equals 15 residues. In germline, CDR1 is MNHNY, CDR2 SVGAGI (reference sequence).

About this clone: Different DNA sequences within this sample yield the same CDR3. The chain combines TRBV30 with TRBJ2-1; unclear D gene. The CDR3 covers 13 residues. V was trimmed by 1 base and J by 0 bases, leaving 4 bases between them. Germline V gene lookup returns CDR1 GTSNPN and CDR2 SVGIG (reference sequence). As DNA, the CDR3 is TGTGCCTGGAGTGAGAGCTCCTACAATGAGCAGTTCTTC. This sequence encodes CAWSESSYNEQFF.

The rearrangement joins TRBV30 to TRBJ1-6, with TRBD1 matching over 7 bases. Germline V gene lookup returns CDR1 GTSNPN and CDR2 SVGIG (reference sequence). The CDR3 has 16 residues. The J segment lost 4 bases and the V segment lost 2 bases, leaving 8 bases of the junction unmatched. The CDR3 reads CAWSYRGARYNSPLHF. CDR3 coding DNA: TGTGCCTGGAGTTACAGGGGCGCCCGGTATAATTCACCCCTCCACTTT.